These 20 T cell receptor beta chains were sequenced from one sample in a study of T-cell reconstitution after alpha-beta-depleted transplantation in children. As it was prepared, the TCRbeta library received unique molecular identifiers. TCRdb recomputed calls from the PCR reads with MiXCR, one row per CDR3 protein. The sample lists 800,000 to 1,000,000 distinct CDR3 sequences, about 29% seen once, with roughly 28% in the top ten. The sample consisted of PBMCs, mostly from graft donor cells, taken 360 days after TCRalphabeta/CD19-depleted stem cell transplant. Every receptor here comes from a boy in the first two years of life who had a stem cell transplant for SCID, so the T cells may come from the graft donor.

The CDR3 DNA reads TGCAGTGCTAGAGATGATAGCGGGGGGGTTAGCACAGATACGCAGTATTTT. This codes for CSARDDSGGVSTDTQYF. The chain employs TRBV20-1 and TRBJ2-3; 11 nucleotides agree with TRBD2. Germline lookup yields CDR1 DFQATT and CDR2 SNEGSKA (reference sequence). The V gene end was trimmed by 0 bases and the J gene end by 0 bases; junction bases not matched to a gene: 5. The CDR3 is made up of 17 amino acids.

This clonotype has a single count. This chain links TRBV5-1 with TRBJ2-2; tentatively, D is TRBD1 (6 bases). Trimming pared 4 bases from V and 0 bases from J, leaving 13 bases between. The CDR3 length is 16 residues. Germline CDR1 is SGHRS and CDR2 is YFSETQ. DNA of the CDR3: TGCGCCAGCAGCCCGGCAGGGGCCCCGAACACCGGGGAGCTGTTTTTT. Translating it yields CASSPAGAPNTGELFF.

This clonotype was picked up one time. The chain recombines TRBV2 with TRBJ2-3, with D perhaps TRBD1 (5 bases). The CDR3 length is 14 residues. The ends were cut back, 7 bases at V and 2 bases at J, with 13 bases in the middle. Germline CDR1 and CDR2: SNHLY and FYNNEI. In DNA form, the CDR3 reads TGTGCCAGCAAGGGTCAACAGGCCACAGATACGCAGTATTTT. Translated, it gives CASKGQQATDTQYF.

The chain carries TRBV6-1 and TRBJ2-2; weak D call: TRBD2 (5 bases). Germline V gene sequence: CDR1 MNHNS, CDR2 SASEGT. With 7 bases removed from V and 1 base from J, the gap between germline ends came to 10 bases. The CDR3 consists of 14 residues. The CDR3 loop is CASTQDWNTGELFF. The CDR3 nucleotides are TGTGCCAGCACCCAGGACTGGAACACCGGGGAGCTGTTTTTT.

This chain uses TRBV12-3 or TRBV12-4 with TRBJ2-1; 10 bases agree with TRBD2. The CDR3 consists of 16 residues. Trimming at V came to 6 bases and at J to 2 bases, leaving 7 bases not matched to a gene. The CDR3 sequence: CASSYRTSGPYNEQFF. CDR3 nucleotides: TGTGCCAGCAGCTACCGGACTAGCGGACCCTACAATGAGCAGTTCTTC.

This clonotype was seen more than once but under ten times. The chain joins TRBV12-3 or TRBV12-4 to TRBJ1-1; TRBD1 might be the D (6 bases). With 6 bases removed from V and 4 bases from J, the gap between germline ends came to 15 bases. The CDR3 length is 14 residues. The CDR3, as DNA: TGTGCCAGCAGCCAGGACAGTTTGGGCACTGAAGCTTTCTTT. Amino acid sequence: CASSQDSLGTEAFF.

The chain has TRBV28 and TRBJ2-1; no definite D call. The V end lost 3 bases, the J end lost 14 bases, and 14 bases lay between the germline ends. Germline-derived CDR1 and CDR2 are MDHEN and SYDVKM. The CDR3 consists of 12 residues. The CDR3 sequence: CASSFLESQEFF. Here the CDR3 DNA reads TGTGCCAGCAGTTTCCTCGAGTCTCAGGAGTTCTTC.

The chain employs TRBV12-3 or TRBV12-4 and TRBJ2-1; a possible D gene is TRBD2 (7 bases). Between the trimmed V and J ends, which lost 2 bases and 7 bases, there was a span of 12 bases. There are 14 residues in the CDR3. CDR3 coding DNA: TGTGCCAGCAGTTTAAGGGAGGGGGGGAATGAGCAGTTCTTC. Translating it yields CASSLREGGNEQFF.

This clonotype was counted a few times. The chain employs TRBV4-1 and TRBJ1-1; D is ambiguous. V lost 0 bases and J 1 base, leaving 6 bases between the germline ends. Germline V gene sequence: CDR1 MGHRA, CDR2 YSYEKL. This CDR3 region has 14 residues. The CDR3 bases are TGCGCCAGCAGCCAAGATGATTGGAACACTGAAGCTTTCTTT. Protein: CASSQDDWNTEAFF.

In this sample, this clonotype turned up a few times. The DNA of the CDR3 is TGTGCCAGCAGTTTCTCCGTCCGCGATGGCTACACCTTC. This encodes CASSFSVRDGYTF. The rearrangement links TRBV12-3 or TRBV12-4 to TRBJ1-2; D is unclear. V lost 3 bases, J lost 6 bases, and 11 bases lay in between. This CDR3 is 13 amino acids long.

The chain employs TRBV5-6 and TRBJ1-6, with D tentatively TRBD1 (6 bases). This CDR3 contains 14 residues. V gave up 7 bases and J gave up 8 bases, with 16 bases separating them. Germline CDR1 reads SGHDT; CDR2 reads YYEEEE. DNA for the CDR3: TGTGCCAGCTGCGAACAGGGTTTTGATTCACCCCTCCACTTT. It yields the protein CASCEQGFDSPLHF.

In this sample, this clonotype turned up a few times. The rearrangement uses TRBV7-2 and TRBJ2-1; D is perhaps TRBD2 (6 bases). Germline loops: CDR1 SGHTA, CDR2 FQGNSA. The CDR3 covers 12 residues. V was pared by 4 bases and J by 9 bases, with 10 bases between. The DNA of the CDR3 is TGTGCCAGCAGCTGGGGGGTGGGTGAGCAGTTCTTC. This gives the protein CASSWGVGEQFF.

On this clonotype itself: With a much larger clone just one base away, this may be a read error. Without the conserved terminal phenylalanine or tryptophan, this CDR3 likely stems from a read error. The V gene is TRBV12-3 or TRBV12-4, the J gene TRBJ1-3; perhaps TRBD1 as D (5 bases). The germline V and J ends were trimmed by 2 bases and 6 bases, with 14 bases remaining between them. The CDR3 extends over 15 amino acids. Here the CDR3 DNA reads TGTGCCAGCAGTTTAATTAGGACAACTTCAAACACCATATATTGT. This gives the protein CASSLIRTTSNTIYC.

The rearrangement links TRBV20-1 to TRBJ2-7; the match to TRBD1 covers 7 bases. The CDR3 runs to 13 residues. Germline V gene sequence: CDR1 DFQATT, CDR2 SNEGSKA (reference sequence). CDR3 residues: CSPGVGQDYEQYF. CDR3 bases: TGCAGCCCTGGGGTCGGACAGGACTACGAGCAGTACTTC.

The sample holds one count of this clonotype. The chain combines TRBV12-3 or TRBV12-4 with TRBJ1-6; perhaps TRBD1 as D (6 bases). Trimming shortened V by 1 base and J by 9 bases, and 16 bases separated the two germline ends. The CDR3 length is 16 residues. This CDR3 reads CASSLEGGGAISPLHF. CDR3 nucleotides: TGTGCCAGCAGTTTAGAGGGTGGGGGCGCGATTTCACCCCTCCACTTT.

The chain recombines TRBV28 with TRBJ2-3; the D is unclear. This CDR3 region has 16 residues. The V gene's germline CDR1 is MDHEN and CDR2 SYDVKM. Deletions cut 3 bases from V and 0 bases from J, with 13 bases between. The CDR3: CASSFGGPSSTDTQYF. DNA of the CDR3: TGTGCCAGCAGTTTCGGCGGACCCTCTAGCACAGATACGCAGTATTTT.

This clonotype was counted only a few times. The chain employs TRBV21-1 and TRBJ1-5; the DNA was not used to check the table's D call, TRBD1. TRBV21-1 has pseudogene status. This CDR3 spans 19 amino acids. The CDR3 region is CASSNRDRGGKNSNQPQHF. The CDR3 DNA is TGTGCCAGCAGCAACCGGGACAGGGGTGGCAAAAATAGCAATCAGCCCCAGCATTTT.

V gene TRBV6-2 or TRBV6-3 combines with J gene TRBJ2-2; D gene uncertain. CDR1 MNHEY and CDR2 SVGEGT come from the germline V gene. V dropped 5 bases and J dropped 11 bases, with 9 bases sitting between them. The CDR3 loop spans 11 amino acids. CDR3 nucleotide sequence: TGTGCCAGCAGTCAGGCGAATGAGCTGTTTTTT. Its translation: CASSQANELFF.

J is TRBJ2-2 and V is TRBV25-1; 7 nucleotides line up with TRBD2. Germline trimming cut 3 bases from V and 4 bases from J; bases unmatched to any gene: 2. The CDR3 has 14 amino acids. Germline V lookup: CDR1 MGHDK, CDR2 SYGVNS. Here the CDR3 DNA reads TGTGCCAGCAGTGACGGGGAGGGCACCGGGGAGCTGTTTTTT. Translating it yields CASSDGEGTGELFF.

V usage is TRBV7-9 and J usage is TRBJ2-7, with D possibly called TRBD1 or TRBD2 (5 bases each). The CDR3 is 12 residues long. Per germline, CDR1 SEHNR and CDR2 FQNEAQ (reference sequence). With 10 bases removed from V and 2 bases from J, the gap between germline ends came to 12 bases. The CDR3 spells CATWDPPYEQYF. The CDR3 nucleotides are TGTGCCACCTGGGACCCGCCCTACGAGCAGTACTTC.